The 14 T cell receptor beta chains below were found in one sample sequenced in a study of control samples from healthy donors and cancer patients. TCRdb's table, derived via immunoSEQ multiplex PCR, lists solely in-frame clones and lacks some. The sample includes around 70,000 clones, around 93% of them seen just once. Sequencing used blood. The origin of the receptors is a woman aged 30 to 39 in good health.

The genes are TRBV9 and TRBJ2-6; D is perhaps TRBD2 (6 bases). The CDR3 length is 16 residues. Trimming took 0 bases from V and 4 from J, leaving 11 bases between them. CDR1 and CDR2 (germline): SGDLS, YYNGEE. The CDR3 nucleotides read TGTGCCAGCAGCGTAGAGGCGGGGTCAGGGGCCAACGTCCTGACTTTC. Translating gives CASSVEAGSGANVLTF.

The rearrangement joins TRBV4-1 to TRBJ1-2; possible D gene TRBD1, 6 bases. Germline V gene data show CDR1 as MGHRA and CDR2 as YSYEKL. V was pared by 0 bases and J by 0 bases, with 11 bases between. The CDR3 is 16 residues long. The CDR3 is CASSQEGQGTNYGYTF. The DNA for the CDR3 is TGCGCCAGCAGCCAAGAGGGGCAGGGGACTAACTATGGCTACACCTTC.

The chain combines TRBV9 with TRBJ1-4, with D hard to call. The CDR3 length is 15 residues. V was trimmed by 4 bases and J by 0 bases, leaving 10 bases between them. Looked up from germline, CDR1 is SGDLS and CDR2 is YYNGEE. CDR3 DNA sequence: TGTGCCAGCAGCCAGTGGGAGGCAACTAATGAAAAACTGTTTTTT. Translation gives CASSQWEATNEKLFF.

The chain is built from TRBV5-1 and TRBJ1-2; 7 nucleotides line up with TRBD1. The CDR3 runs to 14 residues. Germline loops: CDR1 SGHRS, CDR2 YFSETQ. J lost 4 bases, V lost 2 bases, and 5 bases had no gene match. In DNA, the CDR3 is TGCGCCAGCAGCTTCTCCGGGACAGCCTATGGCTACACCTTC. Translated: CASSFSGTAYGYTF.

The chain joins TRBV7-9 to TRBJ2-3; no clear D. V was shortened by 1 base and J by 0 bases, with 8 bases between the two germline ends. Germline V gives CDR1 SEHNR, CDR2 FQNEAQ (reference sequence). The CDR3 sequence is 15 residues long. The CDR3 nucleotides read TGTGCCAGCAGCTTAGGAACCCATAGCACAGATACGCAGTATTTT. It yields the protein CASSLGTHSTDTQYF.

The chain employs TRBV19 and TRBJ1-1, with D tentatively TRBD1 (6 bases). The CDR3 has 16 amino acids. Germline lookup yields CDR1 LNHDA and CDR2 SQIVND (reference sequence). V was cut by 1 base and J by 4 bases, with 16 bases left in between. The CDR3: CASSIGGGRFSTEAFF. Here the CDR3 DNA reads TGTGCCAGTAGTATAGGTGGGGGCCGTTTTAGCACTGAAGCTTTCTTT.

The J gene is TRBJ1-5, the V gene TRBV2; possibly TRBD1 for D (5 bases). V lost 5 bases, J lost 6 bases, and 14 bases lay in between. The CDR3 extends over 14 amino acids. Germline V CDR1 and CDR2: SNHLY, FYNNEI. The CDR3 sequence is CASSRGGVGQPQHF. The CDR3 DNA sequence: TGTGCCAGCAGTCGTGGGGGGGTAGGTCAGCCCCAGCATTTT.

V is TRBV7-9 and J is TRBJ2-7; 10 nucleotides match TRBD2. V shed 3 bases, J shed 2 bases, and the junction held 7 bases outside the gene matches. Germline CDR1 and CDR2: SEHNR and FQNEAQ (reference sequence). This CDR3 spans 16 amino acids. The CDR3 region is CASSFSYSGGTYEQYF. In DNA, the CDR3 is TGTGCCAGCAGCTTCTCCTATAGCGGGGGGACCTACGAGCAGTACTTC. The full variable domain, its missing parts supplied by reference TRBV7-9 and TRBJ2-7, is DTGVSQNPRHKITKRGQNVTFRCDPISEHNRLYWYRQTLGQGPEFLTYFQNEAQLEKSRLLSDRFSAERPKGSFSTLEIQRTEQGDSAMYLCASSFSYSGGTYEQYFGPGTRLTVT.

This clone was detected once. This chain links TRBV7-2 with TRBJ2-5, with 10 bases identical to TRBD2. Unmatched junction bases numbered 4, after V lost 2 bases and J lost 4 bases. CDR1 is SGHTA, CDR2 FQGNSA, per germline. This CDR3 contains 15 residues. The CDR3 is CASSLQRGGGETQYF. CDR3 bases: TGTGCCAGCAGCTTACAGCGGGGGGGCGGAGAGACCCAGTACTTC.

As regards this clone: Mismatch with germline at one junction end may stem from a read error. The chain is built from TRBV10-1 and TRBJ1-3, with TRBD1 as a possible D gene (6 bases). Looked up from germline, CDR1 is WNHNN and CDR2 is SYGVQD (reference sequence). This CDR3 is 16 amino acids long. CDR3 region: CARRRPSDRTGNTIYF. The CDR3 DNA follows: TGCGCCCGCAGACGCCCCTCAGACAGGACTGGAAACACCATATATTTT.

A single count supports this clone. The chain links TRBV7-3 to TRBJ2-1, with D possibly being TRBD2 (5 bases). Germline loops: CDR1 SGHTA, CDR2 FQGTGA. V lost 1 base and J 0 bases, leaving 7 bases between the germline ends. The CDR3 has 15 amino acids. CDR3 protein: CASSLNEGSYNEQFF. The CDR3 nucleotides are TGTGCCAGCAGCTTAAATGAGGGCTCCTACAATGAGCAGTTCTTC. Based on the CDR3 plus reference TRBV7-3 and TRBJ2-1, the full variable domain is GAGVSQTPSNKVTEKGKYVELRCDPISGHTALYWYRQSLGQGPEFLIYFQGTGAADDSGLPNDRFFAVRPEGSVSTLKIQRTERGDSAVYLCASSLNEGSYNEQFFGPGTRLTVL.

The chain has TRBV20-1 and TRBJ2-5, with D unresolved. The CDR3 runs to 11 residues. Trimming took off 0 bases at V and 9 bases at J, with 8 bases between the two ends. The V gene's germline CDR1 is DFQATT and CDR2 SNEGSKA (reference sequence). CDR3 coding DNA: TGCAGTGCTAGAGATGTTCATCCCCAGTACTTC. Protein: CSARDVHPQYF.

The chain combines TRBV7-9 with TRBJ1-4; 7 bases map to TRBD1. The CDR3 consists of 16 residues. Germline V CDR1 and CDR2: SEHNR, FQNEAQ (reference sequence). J gave up 1 base and V 5 bases, and 7 bases lay outside the gene matches. The CDR3 bases are TGTGCCAGCAGCCCGGGACAGAGAGAAACTAATGAAAAACTGTTTTTT. Its protein product is CASSPGQRETNEKLFF.

The CDR3 DNA follows: TGTGCCAGCTCACGGGAGGGACGAGAGAACACTGAAGCTTTCTTT. Protein sequence: CASSREGRENTEAFF. This chain connects TRBV18 to TRBJ1-1; perhaps TRBD1 as D (5 bases). Trimming pared 4 bases from V and 1 base from J, leaving 13 bases between. This CDR3 has 15 amino acids. The germline V gene encodes CDR1 KGHSH and CDR2 LQKENI.